This T cell receptor (beta chain) was obtained from a study of CD8 T cells in ankylosing spondylitis (dated by TCRdb to about 2017). Study-level background: To find TCR variants linked to disease, the study profiled T cell receptor beta repertoires in ankylosing spondylitis patients and healthy donors. The whole study cohort included about a hundred healthy donors and roughly 24 ankylosing spondylitis patients. Peripheral blood was sampled, and synovial fluid was additionally collected from ankylosing spondylitis patients.

Broad study findings and their caveats: In peripheral blood, the disease-linked clones were found at relatively low frequencies and had a CD8+ phenotype. Some motif variants were previously reported in synovial fluid and blood of reactive arthritis patients, suggesting common disease-initiation mechanisms. The disease-linked clones were reported to be significantly enriched in matched synovial fluid samples from ankylosing spondylitis patients. Blood from ankylosing spondylitis patients appeared to be characterized by a TCR beta motif made up of under 10 highly homologous amino acid variants.

Sequencing used an Illumina HiSeq 2500. TCR beta libraries were prepared by quantitative 5'-RACE with molecular barcodes. The study's processing was this. A new computational method, built on a probabilistic model of VDJ rearrangement, was used to identify disease-linked TCR variants. The public reads were reanalyzed by TCRdb: fastp trimming at Q25, MiXCR alignment, in-frame beta chains only. Merged by CDR3 protein, the rows form single entries marked with the most common genes and DNA. These V and J calls originate from TCRdb's pipeline instead of the authors' own analysis. The sample table lists 200,000 to 300,000 distinct CDR3 sequences, around 9.1% of them with a count of one. In total, the top ten clones hold over 6.5% of the sample. This clonotype was seen ten or more times. The clone's antigen remains unknown. No clone much larger than this one lies a single base away; base qualities are absent.

The germline V gene provides CDR1 SGHRS and CDR2 YFSETQ. The CDR3 numbers 15 residues from cysteine through phenylalanine. The sequence is cut down to CDR3 DNA, 45 bases in frame from base 1. Trimming takes 5 bases from V and 10 bases from J, and the germline ends sit 24 bases apart. Sequencing used blood, either unsorted or a sorted T cell fraction (not recorded which). Recombination linked TRBV5-1 to TRBJ1-1; confidence is insufficient to name the D gene. This TCR came from a male donor with ankylosing spondylitis or in good health (not recorded which). The CDR3 sequence is CASRGRTENGDPAFF. The DNA reads as follows: TGCGCCAGCAGGGGCCGGACTGAAAACGGGGATCCAGCTTTCTTT.